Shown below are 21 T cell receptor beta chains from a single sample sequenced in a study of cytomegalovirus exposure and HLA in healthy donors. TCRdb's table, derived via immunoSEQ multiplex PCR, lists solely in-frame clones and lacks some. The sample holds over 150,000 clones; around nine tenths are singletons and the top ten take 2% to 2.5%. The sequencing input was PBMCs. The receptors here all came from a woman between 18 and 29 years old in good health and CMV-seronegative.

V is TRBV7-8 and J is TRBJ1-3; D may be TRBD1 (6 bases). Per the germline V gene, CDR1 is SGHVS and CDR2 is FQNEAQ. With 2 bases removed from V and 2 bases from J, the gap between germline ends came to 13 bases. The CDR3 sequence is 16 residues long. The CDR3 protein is CASSLSPQGTGNTIYF. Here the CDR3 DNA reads TGTGCCAGCAGCTTATCCCCCCAGGGGACTGGAAACACCATATATTTT.

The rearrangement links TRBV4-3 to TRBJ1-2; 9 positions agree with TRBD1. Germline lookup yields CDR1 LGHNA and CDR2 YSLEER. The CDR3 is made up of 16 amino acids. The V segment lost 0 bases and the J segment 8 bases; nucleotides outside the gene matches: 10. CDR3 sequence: CASSQDGTGKIGGYTF. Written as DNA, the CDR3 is TGCGCCAGCAGCCAAGACGGGACAGGGAAGATTGGGGGCTACACCTTC.

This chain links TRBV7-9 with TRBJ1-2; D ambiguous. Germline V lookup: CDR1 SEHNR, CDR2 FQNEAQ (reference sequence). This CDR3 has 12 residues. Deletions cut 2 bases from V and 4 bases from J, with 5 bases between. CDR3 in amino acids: CASSLPSYGYTF. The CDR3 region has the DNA TGTGCCAGCAGCTTACCTAGCTATGGCTACACCTTC.

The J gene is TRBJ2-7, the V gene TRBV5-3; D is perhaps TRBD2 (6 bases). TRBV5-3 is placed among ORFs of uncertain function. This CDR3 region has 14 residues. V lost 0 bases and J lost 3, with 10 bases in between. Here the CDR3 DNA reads TGTGCCAGAAGCTTGGGACAGACTAGCTACGAGCAGTACTTC. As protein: CARSLGQTSYEQYF.

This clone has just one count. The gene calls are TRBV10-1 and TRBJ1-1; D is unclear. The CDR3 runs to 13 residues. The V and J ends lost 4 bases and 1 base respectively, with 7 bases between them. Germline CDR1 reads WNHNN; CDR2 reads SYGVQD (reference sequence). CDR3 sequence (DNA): TGCGCCAGCAGTGGATCAGGGAACACTGAAGCTTTCTTT. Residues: CASSGSGNTEAFF.

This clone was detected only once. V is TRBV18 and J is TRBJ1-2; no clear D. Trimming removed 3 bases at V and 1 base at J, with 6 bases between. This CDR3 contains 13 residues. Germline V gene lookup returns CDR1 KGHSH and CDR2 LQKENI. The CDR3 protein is CASSPTDNYGYTF. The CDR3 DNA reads TGTGCCAGCTCACCCACAGATAACTATGGCTACACCTTC.

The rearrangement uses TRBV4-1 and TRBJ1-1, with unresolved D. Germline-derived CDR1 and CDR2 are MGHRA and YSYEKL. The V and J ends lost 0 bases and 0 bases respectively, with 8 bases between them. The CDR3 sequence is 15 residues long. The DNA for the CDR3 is TGCGCCAGCAGCCAAGATAGTACGCTGAACACTGAAGCTTTCTTT. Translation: CASSQDSTLNTEAFF.

The CDR3 coding sequence is TGTGCCAGCAGTGAATACGGGTTGGGTGAGCAGTTCTTC. Its translation: CASSEYGLGEQFF. The gene calls are TRBV6-1 and TRBJ2-1; D gene uncertain. Trimming shortened V by 2 bases and J by 9 bases, and 11 bases separated the two germline ends. The CDR3 has 13 residues. Germline V lookup: CDR1 MNHNS, CDR2 SASEGT.

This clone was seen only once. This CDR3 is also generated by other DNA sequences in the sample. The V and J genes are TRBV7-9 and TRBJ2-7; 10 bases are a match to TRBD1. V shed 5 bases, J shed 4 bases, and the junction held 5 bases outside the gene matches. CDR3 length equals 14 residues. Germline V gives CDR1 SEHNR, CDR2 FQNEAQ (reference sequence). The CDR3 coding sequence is TGTGCCAGCAGCCCTCCGGGACAGGGGTACGAGCAGTACTTC. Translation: CASSPPGQGYEQYF. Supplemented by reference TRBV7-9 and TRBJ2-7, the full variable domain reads DTGVSQNPRHKITKRGQNVTFRCDPISEHNRLYWYRQTLGQGPEFLTYFQNEAQLEKSRLLSDRFSAERPKGSFSTLEIQRTEQGDSAMYLCASSPPGQGYEQYFGPGTRLTVT.

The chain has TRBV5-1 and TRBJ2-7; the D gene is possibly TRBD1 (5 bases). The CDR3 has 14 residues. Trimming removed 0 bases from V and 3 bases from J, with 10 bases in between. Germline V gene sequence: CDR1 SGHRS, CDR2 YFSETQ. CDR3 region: CASSLEGAFYEQYF. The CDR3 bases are TGCGCCAGCAGCTTGGAAGGGGCGTTCTACGAGCAGTACTTC.

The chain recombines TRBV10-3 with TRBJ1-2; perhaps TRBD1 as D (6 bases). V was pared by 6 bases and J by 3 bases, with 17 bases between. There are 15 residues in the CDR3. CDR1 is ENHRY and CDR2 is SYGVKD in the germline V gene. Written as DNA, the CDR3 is TGTGCCATCAGGGAAGACAGGAGAACGGACTATGGCTACACCTTC. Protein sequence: CAIREDRRTDYGYTF.

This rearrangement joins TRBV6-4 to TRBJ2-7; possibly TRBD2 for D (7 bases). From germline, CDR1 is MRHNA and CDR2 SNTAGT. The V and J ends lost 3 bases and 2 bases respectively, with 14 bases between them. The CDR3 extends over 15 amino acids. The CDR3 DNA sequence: TGTGCCAGCAGTGATTACGCGGGGGCCCCCTACGAGCAGTACTTC. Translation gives CASSDYAGAPYEQYF.

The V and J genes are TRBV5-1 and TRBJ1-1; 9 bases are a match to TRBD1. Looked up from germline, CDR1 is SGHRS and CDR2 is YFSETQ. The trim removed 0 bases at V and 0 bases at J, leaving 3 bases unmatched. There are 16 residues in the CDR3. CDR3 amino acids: CASSLEQGAVNTEAFF. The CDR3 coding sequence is TGCGCCAGCAGCTTGGAACAGGGGGCGGTGAACACTGAAGCTTTCTTT.

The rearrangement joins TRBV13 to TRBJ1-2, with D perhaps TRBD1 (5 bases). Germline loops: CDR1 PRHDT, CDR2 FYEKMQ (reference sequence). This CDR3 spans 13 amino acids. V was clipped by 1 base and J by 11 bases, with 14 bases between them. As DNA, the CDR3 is TGTGCCAGCAGCTTAGAGGACAAGGGAAGTTACACCTTC. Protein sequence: CASSLEDKGSYTF.

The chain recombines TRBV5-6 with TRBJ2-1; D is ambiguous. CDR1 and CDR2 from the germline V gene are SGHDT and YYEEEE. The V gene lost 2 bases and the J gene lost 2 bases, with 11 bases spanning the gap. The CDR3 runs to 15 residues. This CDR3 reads CASSFGQQPYNEQFF. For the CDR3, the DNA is TGTGCCAGCAGCTTTGGGCAGCAACCCTACAATGAGCAGTTCTTC.

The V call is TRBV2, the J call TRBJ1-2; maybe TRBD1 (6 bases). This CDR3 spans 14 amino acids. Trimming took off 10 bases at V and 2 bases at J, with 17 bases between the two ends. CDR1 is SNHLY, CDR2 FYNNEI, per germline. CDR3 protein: CATGQKKVNYGYTF. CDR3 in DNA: TGTGCCACCGGACAGAAAAAAGTCAACTATGGCTACACCTTC.

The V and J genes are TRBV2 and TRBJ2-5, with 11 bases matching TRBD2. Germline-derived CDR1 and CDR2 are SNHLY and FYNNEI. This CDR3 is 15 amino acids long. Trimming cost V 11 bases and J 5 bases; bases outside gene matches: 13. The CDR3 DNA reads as TGTGCCTCCCAGGGGGTAGCGGGGGGGCACGAGACCCAGTACTTC. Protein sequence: CASQGVAGGHETQYF.

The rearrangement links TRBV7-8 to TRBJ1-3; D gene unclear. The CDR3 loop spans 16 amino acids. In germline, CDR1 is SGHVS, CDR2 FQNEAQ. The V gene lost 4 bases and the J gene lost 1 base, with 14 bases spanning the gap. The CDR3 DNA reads TGTGCCAGCAGCTCCTCGACGGGGATTTCTGGAAACACCATATATTTT. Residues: CASSSSTGISGNTIYF. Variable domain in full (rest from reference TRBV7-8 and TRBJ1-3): GAGVSQSPRYKVAKRGQDVALRCDPISGHVSLFWYQQALGQGPEFLTYFQNEAQLDKSGLPSDRFFAERPEGSVSTLKIQRTQQEDSAVYLCASSSSTGISGNTIYFGEGSWLTVV.

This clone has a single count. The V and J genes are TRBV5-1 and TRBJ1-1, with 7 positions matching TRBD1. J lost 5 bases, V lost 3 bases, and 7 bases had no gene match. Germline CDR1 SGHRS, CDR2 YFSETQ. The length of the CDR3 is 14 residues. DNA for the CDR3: TGCGCCAGCAGCTGGGACAGCGCACAAACTGAAGCTTTCTTT. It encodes CASSWDSAQTEAFF.

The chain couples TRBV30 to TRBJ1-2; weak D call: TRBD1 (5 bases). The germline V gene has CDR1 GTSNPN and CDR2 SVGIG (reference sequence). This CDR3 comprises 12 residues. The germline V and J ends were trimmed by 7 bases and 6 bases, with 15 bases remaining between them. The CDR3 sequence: CASYSGGDGYTF. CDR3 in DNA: TGTGCCTCCTACTCGGGGGGGGATGGCTACACCTTC.

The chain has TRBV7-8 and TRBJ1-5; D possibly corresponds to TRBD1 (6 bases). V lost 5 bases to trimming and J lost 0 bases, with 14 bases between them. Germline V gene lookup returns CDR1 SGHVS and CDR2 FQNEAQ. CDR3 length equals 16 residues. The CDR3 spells CASSDPYRDSNQPQHF. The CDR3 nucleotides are TGTGCCAGCAGCGACCCCTACAGGGATAGCAATCAGCCCCAGCATTTT.